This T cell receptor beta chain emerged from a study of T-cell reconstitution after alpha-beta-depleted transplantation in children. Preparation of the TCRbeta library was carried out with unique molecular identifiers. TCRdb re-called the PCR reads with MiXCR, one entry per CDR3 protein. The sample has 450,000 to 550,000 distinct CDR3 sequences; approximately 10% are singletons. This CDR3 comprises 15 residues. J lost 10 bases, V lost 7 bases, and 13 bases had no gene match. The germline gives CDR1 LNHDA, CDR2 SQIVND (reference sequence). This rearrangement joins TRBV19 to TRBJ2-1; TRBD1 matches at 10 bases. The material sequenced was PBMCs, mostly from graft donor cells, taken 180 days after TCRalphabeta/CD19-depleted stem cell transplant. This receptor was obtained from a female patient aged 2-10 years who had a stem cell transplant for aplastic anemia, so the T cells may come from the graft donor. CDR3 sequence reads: CASTPLGQGVREQFF. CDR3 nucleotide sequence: TGTGCCAGTACCCCACTCGGACAGGGGGTGAGGGAGCAGTTCTTC. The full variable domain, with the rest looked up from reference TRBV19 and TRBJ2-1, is DGGITQSPKYLFRKEGQNVTLSCEQNLNHDAMYWYRQDPGQGLRLIYYSQIVNDFQKGDIAEGYSVSREKKESFPLTVTSAQKNPTAFYLCASTPLGQGVREQFFGPGTRLTVL.